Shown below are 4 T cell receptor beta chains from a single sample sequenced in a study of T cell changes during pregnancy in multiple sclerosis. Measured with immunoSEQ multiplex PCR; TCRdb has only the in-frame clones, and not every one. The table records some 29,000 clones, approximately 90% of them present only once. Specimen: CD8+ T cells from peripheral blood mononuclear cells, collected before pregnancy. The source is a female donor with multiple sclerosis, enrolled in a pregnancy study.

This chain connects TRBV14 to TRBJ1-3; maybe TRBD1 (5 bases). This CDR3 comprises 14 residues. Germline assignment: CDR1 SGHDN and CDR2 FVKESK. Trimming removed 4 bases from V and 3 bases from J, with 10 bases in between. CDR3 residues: CASSPGGNGNTIYF. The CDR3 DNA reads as TGTGCCAGCAGCCCGGGGGGGAATGGAAACACCATATATTTT. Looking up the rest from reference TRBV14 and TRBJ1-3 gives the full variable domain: EAGVTQFPSHSVIEKGQTVTLRCDPISGHDNLYWYRRVMGKEIKFLLHFVKESKQDESGMPNNRFLAERTGGTYSTLKVQPAELEDSGVYFCASSPGGNGNTIYFGEGSWLTVV.

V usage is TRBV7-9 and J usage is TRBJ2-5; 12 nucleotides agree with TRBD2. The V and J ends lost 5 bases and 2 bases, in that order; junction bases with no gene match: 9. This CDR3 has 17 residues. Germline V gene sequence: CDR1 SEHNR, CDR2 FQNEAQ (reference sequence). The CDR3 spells CASSPRLAGESQETQYF. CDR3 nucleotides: TGTGCCAGCAGCCCTCGACTAGCGGGAGAGAGTCAAGAGACCCAGTACTTC.

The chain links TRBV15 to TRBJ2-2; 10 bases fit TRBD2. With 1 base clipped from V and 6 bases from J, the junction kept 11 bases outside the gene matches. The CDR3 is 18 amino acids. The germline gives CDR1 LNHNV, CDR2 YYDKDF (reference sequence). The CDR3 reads CATSRGSSGRPGAGELFF. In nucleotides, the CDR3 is TGTGCCACCAGCAGAGGCTCTAGCGGGAGACCCGGGGCCGGGGAGCTGTTTTTT.

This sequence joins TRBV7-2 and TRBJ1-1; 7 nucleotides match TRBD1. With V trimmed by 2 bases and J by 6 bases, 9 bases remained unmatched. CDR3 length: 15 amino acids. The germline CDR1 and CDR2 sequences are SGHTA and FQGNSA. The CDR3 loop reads CASSLRSDRAPEAFF. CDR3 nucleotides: TGTGCCAGCAGCTTACGCTCAGACAGGGCCCCTGAAGCTTTCTTT.